This TCR beta chain is from a study of early T cells in non-severe SARS-CoV-2 infection. Turning to the study itself: Unpaired chains resulted from sequencing bulk RNA of unsorted whole blood. General observations from the study: Matching results from VDJdb favored anti-spike CD8 responses, leaving private and CD4 specificities undetected.

The CDR3 spans 14 residues. CDR1 is DFQATT and CDR2 is SNEGSKA in the germline V gene (reference sequence). V was clipped by 3 bases and J by 4 bases, with 15 bases between them. A word on this clonotype: Antigen unknown.

Individually, cDNA molecules had unique molecular identifiers attached to them. MiXCR, applied by TCRdb to the 5' RACE reads, yields one record per CDR3 protein. Of around 52,000 distinct CDR3 sequences in the sample, 10% to 15% were seen once. The sequence derives from an adult who was a healthcare worker with PCR-confirmed SARS-CoV-2 infection or an uninfected control (not recorded which). The genes are TRBV20-1 and TRBJ1-2; D remains ambiguous. Sequences were obtained from whole blood. Written as DNA, the CDR3 is TGCAGTGCTAGCAGGACCGCCGTTGGCTATGGCTACACCTTC. Amino acids: CSASRTAVGYGYTF.